A selection of T cell receptor beta chains follows, all from one sample in a study of Graves' ophthalmopathy and Graves' hyperthyroidism. TCRdb re-analysed the multiplex PCR reads in MiXCR, keeping a single row per CDR3 protein. The sample holds roughly 220,000 distinct CDR3 sequences, 45% to 55% seen once. Sequencing was carried out using peripheral blood. Source of these receptors: an adult man with Graves' ophthalmopathy. The CDR3 runs from the conserved cysteine through the conserved F or W. Each record gives: J gene, D gene, clone size, V gene, CDR3 protein, CDR3 DNA. D genes are given only for firm matches. Not all rows give a size; the values are once, few, many and, for expanded clones, a class.

j_call: TRBJ2-7; d_call: NA; clone_size: NA; v_call: TRBV2; cdr3_aa: CASSERQIYYNEQYF; cdr3_nt: TGTGCCAGCAGTGAACGGCAGATATACTACAATGAGCAGTACTTC
j_call: TRBJ1-1; d_call: NA; clone_size: NA; v_call: TRBV24-1; cdr3_aa: CALERKNTEAFF; cdr3_nt: TGTGCCCTCGAGCGGAAGAACACTGAAGCTTTCTTT
j_call: TRBJ2-5; d_call: NA; clone_size: few; v_call: TRBV29-1; cdr3_aa: CTKDGQETQYF; cdr3_nt: TGCACCAAGGACGGCCAAGAGACCCAGTACTTC
j_call: TRBJ2-7; d_call: TRBD1; clone_size: once; v_call: TRBV3-1; cdr3_aa: CASSRQGLYYEQYF; cdr3_nt: TGTGCCAGCAGCCGACAGGGCCTTTACTACGAGCAGTACTTC
j_call: TRBJ1-5; d_call: TRBD1; clone_size: NA; v_call: TRBV20-1; cdr3_aa: CSAREGVGGDSQPQHF; cdr3_nt: TGCAGTGCTAGAGAAGGGGTCGGAGGGGACAGCCAGCCCCAGCATTTT
j_call: TRBJ2-2; d_call: NA; clone_size: many; v_call: TRBV7-3; cdr3_aa: CASSSFGGELFF; cdr3_nt: TGTGCCAGCAGCTCGTTTGGCGGGGAGCTGTTTTTT
j_call: TRBJ1-1; d_call: NA; clone_size: few; v_call: TRBV7-2; cdr3_aa: CASSFARGNTEAFF; cdr3_nt: TGTGCCAGCAGCTTTGCTCGAGGGAACACTGAAGCTTTCTTT
j_call: TRBJ1-5; d_call: NA; clone_size: NA; v_call: TRBV2; cdr3_aa: CASSDWGNQPQHF; cdr3_nt: TGTGCCAGCAGTGACTGGGGCAATCAGCCCCAGCATTTT
j_call: TRBJ1-1; d_call: NA; clone_size: few; v_call: TRBV11-2; cdr3_aa: CASSPRGAGGTEAFF; cdr3_nt: TGTGCCAGTAGTCCCCGGGGAGCGGGAGGGACTGAAGCTTTCTTT
j_call: TRBJ2-6; d_call: TRBD1; clone_size: few; v_call: TRBV2; cdr3_aa: CASGQESGANVLTF; cdr3_nt: TGTGCCAGCGGACAGGAATCTGGGGCCAACGTCCTGACTTTC
j_call: TRBJ1-1; d_call: TRBD1; clone_size: NA; v_call: TRBV7-9; cdr3_aa: CASTYRGLDEAFF; cdr3_nt: TGTGCCAGCACTTACAGGGGACTGGACGAAGCTTTCTTT
j_call: TRBJ1-5; d_call: NA; clone_size: NA; v_call: TRBV20-1; cdr3_aa: CSARDVTGARQPQHF; cdr3_nt: TGCAGTGCTAGAGATGTAACGGGGGCGCGTCAGCCCCAGCATTTT
j_call: TRBJ2-7; d_call: NA; clone_size: NA; v_call: TRBV7-2; cdr3_aa: CASSSAAGDYEQYF; cdr3_nt: TGTGCCAGCAGCTCGGCCGCCGGTGACTACGAGCAGTACTTC
j_call: TRBJ2-2; d_call: TRBD2; clone_size: NA; v_call: TRBV6-6; cdr3_aa: CASRPGLAGNTGELFF; cdr3_nt: TGTGCCAGCAGGCCTGGACTAGCGGGGAACACCGGGGAGCTGTTTTTT
j_call: TRBJ1-5; d_call: NA; clone_size: many; v_call: TRBV25-1; cdr3_aa: CASSESKGVQPQHF; cdr3_nt: TGTGCCAGCAGTGAATCAAAAGGGGTTCAGCCCCAGCATTTT
j_call: TRBJ1-2; d_call: TRBD1; clone_size: NA; v_call: TRBV5-5; cdr3_aa: CASSLSGTGESLKGYTF; cdr3_nt: TGTGCCAGCAGCTTGTCCGGGACAGGGGAATCATTAAAAGGCTACACCTTC
j_call: TRBJ2-5; d_call: TRBD1; clone_size: many; v_call: TRBV10-1; cdr3_aa: CASSEDGTGYQETQYF; cdr3_nt: TGCGCCAGCAGTGAGGATGGGACAGGGTACCAAGAGACCCAGTACTTC
j_call: TRBJ2-6; d_call: TRBD1; clone_size: NA; v_call: TRBV5-1; cdr3_aa: CASSREPGQGAWGANVLTF; cdr3_nt: TGCGCCAGCAGCCGCGAACCGGGACAGGGGGCTTGGGGGGCCAACGTCCTGACTTTC
j_call: TRBJ2-7; d_call: TRBD2; clone_size: NA; v_call: TRBV6-8; cdr3_aa: CASSKTSDVYEQYF; cdr3_nt: TGTGCCAGCAGTAAAACTAGCGATGTCTACGAGCAGTACTTC
j_call: TRBJ2-5; d_call: NA; clone_size: NA; v_call: TRBV7-9; cdr3_aa: CASSLGQPGGQYF; cdr3_nt: TGTGCCAGCAGCCTTGGACAGCCCGGGGGCCAGTACTTC
j_call: TRBJ1-5; d_call: NA; clone_size: NA; v_call: TRBV13; cdr3_aa: CASRLPSNQPQHF; cdr3_nt: TGTGCCAGCAGACTCCCGAGCAATCAGCCCCAGCATTTT
j_call: TRBJ2-2; d_call: NA; clone_size: few; v_call: TRBV7-3; cdr3_aa: CASSPAGNTGELFF; cdr3_nt: TGTGCCAGCAGCCCAGCGGGGAACACCGGGGAGCTGTTTTTT
j_call: TRBJ2-2; d_call: NA; clone_size: NA; v_call: TRBV24-1; cdr3_aa: CATSDADGRNTGELFF; cdr3_nt: TGTGCCACCAGTGATGCGGACGGCCGAAACACCGGGGAGCTGTTTTTT
j_call: TRBJ1-5; d_call: NA; clone_size: few; v_call: TRBV7-8; cdr3_aa: CASSQLSTNQPQHF; cdr3_nt: TGTGCCAGCAGTCAACTCTCGACCAATCAGCCCCAGCATTTT
j_call: TRBJ2-5; d_call: TRBD2; clone_size: NA; v_call: TRBV24-1; cdr3_aa: CATSGRPGLAGERQETQYF; cdr3_nt: TGTGCCACCAGTGGGAGACCGGGACTAGCGGGAGAGAGGCAAGAGACCCAGTACTTC
j_call: TRBJ2-2; d_call: NA; clone_size: NA; v_call: TRBV5-1; cdr3_aa: CASSLAGHPNTGELFF; cdr3_nt: TGCGCCAGCAGCTTGGCCGGGCACCCGAACACCGGGGAGCTGTTTTTT
j_call: TRBJ2-5; d_call: NA; clone_size: few; v_call: TRBV24-1; cdr3_aa: CATSDSGAGTPETQYF; cdr3_nt: TGTGCCACCAGTGATTCTGGGGCCGGTACCCCAGAGACCCAGTACTTC
j_call: TRBJ2-2; d_call: NA; clone_size: NA; v_call: TRBV24-1; cdr3_aa: CATSAATGELFF; cdr3_nt: TGTGCCACCAGTGCGGCCACCGGGGAGCTGTTTTTT
j_call: TRBJ2-7; d_call: NA; clone_size: NA; v_call: TRBV7-3; cdr3_aa: CASSPTSVGEQCF; cdr3_nt: TGTGCCAGCAGCCCCACGAGTGTCGGGGAGCAGTGCTTC
j_call: TRBJ2-3; d_call: TRBD1; clone_size: NA; v_call: TRBV24-1; cdr3_aa: CATSDWTGGTDTQYF; cdr3_nt: TGTGCCACCAGTGACTGGACAGGGGGCACAGATACGCAGTATTTT
j_call: TRBJ2-7; d_call: TRBD1; clone_size: few; v_call: TRBV7-9; cdr3_aa: CASSGTAYEQYF; cdr3_nt: TGTGCCAGCAGCGGGACAGCCTACGAGCAGTACTTC
j_call: TRBJ1-2; d_call: TRBD1; clone_size: NA; v_call: TRBV10-3; cdr3_aa: CASSYSPGGVYGYTF; cdr3_nt: TGTGCCAGCAGTTACTCGCCAGGGGGCGTATATGGCTACACCTTC
j_call: TRBJ1-2; d_call: TRBD1; clone_size: few; v_call: TRBV7-2; cdr3_aa: CASSLWTGFNYGYTF; cdr3_nt: TGTGCCAGCAGCTTGTGGACAGGGTTTAACTATGGCTACACCTTC
j_call: TRBJ1-1; d_call: NA; clone_size: NA; v_call: TRBV7-2; cdr3_aa: CASSQARLGEAFF; cdr3_nt: TGTGCCAGCAGCCAAGCGCGGTTGGGTGAAGCTTTCTTT
j_call: TRBJ2-7; d_call: NA; clone_size: NA; v_call: TRBV4-3; cdr3_aa: CASSPRQEPSYEQYF; cdr3_nt: TGCGCCAGCAGCCCTAGACAGGAACCCTCCTACGAGCAGTACTTC
j_call: TRBJ1-2; d_call: TRBD1; clone_size: NA; v_call: TRBV29-1; cdr3_aa: CSVKGTGVLYGHTF; cdr3_nt: TGCAGCGTGAAAGGGACAGGAGTTCTCTATGGCCACACCTTC
j_call: TRBJ1-2; d_call: NA; clone_size: NA; v_call: TRBV12-3/TRBV12-4; cdr3_aa: CASRPGTEDYTF; cdr3_nt: TGTGCCAGCAGGCCAGGGACCGAGGACTACACCTTC
j_call: TRBJ2-2; d_call: TRBD2; clone_size: few; v_call: TRBV7-3; cdr3_aa: CASSTGTRNTGELFF; cdr3_nt: TGTGCCAGCAGCACCGGGACTAGGAACACCGGGGAGCTGTTTTTT
j_call: TRBJ1-3; d_call: NA; clone_size: NA; v_call: TRBV7-9; cdr3_aa: CASSLTGYGNTIYF; cdr3_nt: TGCGCCAGCAGCCTCACAGGGTACGGAAACACCATATATTTT
j_call: TRBJ1-2; d_call: NA; clone_size: NA; v_call: TRBV10-3; cdr3_aa: CAISGTERDYGYTF; cdr3_nt: TGTGCCATCAGTGGGACAGAAAGGGACTATGGCTACACCTTC
j_call: TRBJ2-5; d_call: NA; clone_size: NA; v_call: TRBV20-1; cdr3_aa: CSAREGVRETQYF; cdr3_nt: TGCAGTGCTAGAGAGGGAGTTCGGGAGACCCAGTACTTC
j_call: TRBJ2-7; d_call: TRBD2; clone_size: NA; v_call: TRBV7-2; cdr3_aa: CASSLMGLRPIEQYF; cdr3_nt: TGTGCCAGCAGCTTAATGGGACTAAGGCCCATCGAGCAGTACTTC
j_call: TRBJ1-2; d_call: NA; clone_size: NA; v_call: TRBV7-9; cdr3_aa: CASSLVEEGYTF; cdr3_nt: TGTGCCAGCAGCTTAGTGGAAGAGGGCTACACCTTC
j_call: TRBJ1-1; d_call: NA; clone_size: NA; v_call: TRBV12-3/TRBV12-4; cdr3_aa: CASSYSDGGGEAFF; cdr3_nt: TGTGCCAGCAGTTACTCGGACGGTGGGGGCGAAGCTTTCTTT
j_call: TRBJ1-4; d_call: TRBD1; clone_size: NA; v_call: TRBV7-9; cdr3_aa: CASSLGGTGEEKLFF; cdr3_nt: TGTGCCAGCAGCTTAGGAGGGACAGGGGAGGAAAAACTGTTTTTT
j_call: TRBJ1-2; d_call: NA; clone_size: NA; v_call: TRBV6-5; cdr3_aa: CASSLDSYNYGYTF; cdr3_nt: TGTGCCAGCAGTCTGGACAGCTATAACTATGGCTACACCTTC
j_call: TRBJ2-2; d_call: NA; clone_size: NA; v_call: TRBV12-3/TRBV12-4; cdr3_aa: CASSLPEADTGELFF; cdr3_nt: TGTGCCAGCAGTTTACCCGAAGCGGACACCGGGGAGCTGTTTTTT
j_call: TRBJ2-5; d_call: TRBD2; clone_size: many; v_call: TRBV9; cdr3_aa: CASSVGGTSEETQYF; cdr3_nt: TGTGCCAGCAGCGTAGGTGGGACTAGCGAAGAGACCCAGTACTTC
j_call: TRBJ1-2; d_call: NA; clone_size: NA; v_call: TRBV5-1; cdr3_aa: CASSKGEGILNYGYTF; cdr3_nt: TGCGCCAGCAGCAAAGGGGAGGGAATCCTTAACTATGGCTACACCTTC
j_call: TRBJ1-2; d_call: NA; clone_size: NA; v_call: TRBV2; cdr3_aa: CASNRGMGYGYTF; cdr3_nt: TGTGCCAGCAATCGGGGCATGGGCTATGGCTACACCTTC
j_call: TRBJ2-2; d_call: NA; clone_size: NA; v_call: TRBV10-1; cdr3_aa: CASSESRELRTGELFF; cdr3_nt: TGCGCCAGCAGTGAGTCTCGGGAGTTGCGCACCGGGGAGCTGTTTTTT
j_call: TRBJ1-2; d_call: NA; clone_size: NA; v_call: TRBV10-3; cdr3_aa: CASRSPGTSWGTF; cdr3_nt: TGTGCCAGCAGATCCCCGGGGACTTCTTGGGGGACCTTC
j_call: TRBJ2-6; d_call: TRBD1; clone_size: once; v_call: TRBV7-9; cdr3_aa: CASSKRTGSGANVLTF; cdr3_nt: TGTGCCAGCAGCAAACGGACAGGGTCTGGGGCCAACGTCCTGACTTTC